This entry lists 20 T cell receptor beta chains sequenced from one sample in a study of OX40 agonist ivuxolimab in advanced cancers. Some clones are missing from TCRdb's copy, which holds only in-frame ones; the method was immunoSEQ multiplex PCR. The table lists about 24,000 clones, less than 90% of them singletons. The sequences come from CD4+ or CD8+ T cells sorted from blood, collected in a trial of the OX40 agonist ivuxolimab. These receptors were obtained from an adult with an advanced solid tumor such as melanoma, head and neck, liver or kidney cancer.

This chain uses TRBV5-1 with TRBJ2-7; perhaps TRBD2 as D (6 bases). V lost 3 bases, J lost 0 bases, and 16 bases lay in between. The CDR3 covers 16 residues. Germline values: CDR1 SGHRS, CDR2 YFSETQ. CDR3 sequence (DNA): TGCGCCAGCAGCTCGCCACTAGCCAGGAGCTCCTACGAGCAGTACTTC. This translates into CASSSPLARSSYEQYF.

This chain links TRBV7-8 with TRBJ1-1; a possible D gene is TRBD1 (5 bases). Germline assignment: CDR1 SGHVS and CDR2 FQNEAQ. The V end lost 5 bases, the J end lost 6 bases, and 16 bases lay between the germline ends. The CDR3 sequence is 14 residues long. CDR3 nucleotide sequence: TGTGCCAGCAGCGTGGGGGGGAGTAGCGCTGAAGCTTTCTTT. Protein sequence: CASSVGGSSAEAFF.

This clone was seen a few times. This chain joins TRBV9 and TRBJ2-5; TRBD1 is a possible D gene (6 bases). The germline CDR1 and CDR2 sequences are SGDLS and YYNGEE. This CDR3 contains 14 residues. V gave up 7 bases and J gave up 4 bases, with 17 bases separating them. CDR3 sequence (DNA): TGTGCCAGCCAACAGGGCCCCCGGGGAGAGACCCAGTACTTC. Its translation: CASQQGPRGETQYF.

This chain's CDR3 is CASSLGLGLGTADTQYF. For the CDR3, the DNA is TGTGCCAGCAGCTTAGGCCTGGGACTAGGGACCGCAGATACGCAGTATTTT. V is TRBV7-2 and J is TRBJ2-3; 8 positions match TRBD2. Unmatched junction bases numbered 10, after V lost 1 base and J lost 4 bases. The CDR3 is made up of 17 amino acids. Looked up from germline, CDR1 is SGHTA and CDR2 is FQGNSA.

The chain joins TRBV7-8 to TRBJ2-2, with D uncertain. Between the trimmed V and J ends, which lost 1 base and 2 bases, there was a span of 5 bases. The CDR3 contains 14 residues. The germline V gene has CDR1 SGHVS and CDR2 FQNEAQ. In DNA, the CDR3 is TGTGCCAGCAGCTTAGGAGTTAACACCGGGGAGCTGTTTTTT. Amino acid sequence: CASSLGVNTGELFF.

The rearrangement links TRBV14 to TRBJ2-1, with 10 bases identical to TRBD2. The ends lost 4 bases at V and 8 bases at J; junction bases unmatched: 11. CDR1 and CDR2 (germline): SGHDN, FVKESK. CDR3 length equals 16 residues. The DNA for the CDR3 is TGTGCCAGCAGCCCCCTAGCGGGGGCCGGGTTTTATGAGCAGTTCTTC. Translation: CASSPLAGAGFYEQFF.

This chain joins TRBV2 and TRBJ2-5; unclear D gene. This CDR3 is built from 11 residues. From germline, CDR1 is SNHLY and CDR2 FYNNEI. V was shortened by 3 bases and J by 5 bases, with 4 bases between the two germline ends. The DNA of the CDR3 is TGTGCCAGCAGTGAGTTGGAGACCCAGTACTTC. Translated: CASSELETQYF.

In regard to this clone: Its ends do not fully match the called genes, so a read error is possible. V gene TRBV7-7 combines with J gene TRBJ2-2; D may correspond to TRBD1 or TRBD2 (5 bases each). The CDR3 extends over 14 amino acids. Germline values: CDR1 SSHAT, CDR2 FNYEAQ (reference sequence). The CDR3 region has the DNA TGTGCTAGCAGCCGGGACCGAAACACCGGGGAGCTGTTTTTT. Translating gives CASSRDRNTGELFF.

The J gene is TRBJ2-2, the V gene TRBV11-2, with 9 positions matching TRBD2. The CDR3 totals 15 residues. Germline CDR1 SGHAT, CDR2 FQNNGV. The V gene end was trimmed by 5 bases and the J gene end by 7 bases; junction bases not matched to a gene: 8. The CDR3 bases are TGTGCCAGCAGCCTATCAGTAGCGGGAGTCGGGGAGCTGTTTTTT. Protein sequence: CASSLSVAGVGELFF.

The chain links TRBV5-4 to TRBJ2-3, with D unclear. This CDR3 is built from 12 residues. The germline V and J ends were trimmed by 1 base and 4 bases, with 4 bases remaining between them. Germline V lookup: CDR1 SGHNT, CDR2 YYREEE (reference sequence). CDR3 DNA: TGTGCCAGCAGCTTGTATCCAGATACGCAGTATTTT. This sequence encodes CASSLYPDTQYF.

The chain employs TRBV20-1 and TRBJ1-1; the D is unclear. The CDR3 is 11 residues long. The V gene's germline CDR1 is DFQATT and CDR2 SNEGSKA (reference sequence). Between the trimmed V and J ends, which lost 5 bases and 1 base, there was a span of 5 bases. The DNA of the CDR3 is TGCAGTGCTTTGAAGAACACTGAAGCTTTCTTT. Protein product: CSALKNTEAFF.

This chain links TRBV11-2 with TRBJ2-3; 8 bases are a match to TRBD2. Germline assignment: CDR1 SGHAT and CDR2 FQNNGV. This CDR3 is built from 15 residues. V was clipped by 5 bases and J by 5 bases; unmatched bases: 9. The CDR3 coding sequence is TGTGCCAGCAGCAGACGGCTACTAGCGGAAGATACGCAGTATTTT. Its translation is CASSRRLLAEDTQYF.

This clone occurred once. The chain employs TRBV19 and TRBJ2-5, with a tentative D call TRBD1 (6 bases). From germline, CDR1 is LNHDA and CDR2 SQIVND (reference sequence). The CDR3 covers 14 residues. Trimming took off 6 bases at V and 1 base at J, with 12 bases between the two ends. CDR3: CASSKGGFQETQYF. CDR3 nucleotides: TGTGCCAGTAGCAAAGGGGGATTCCAAGAGACCCAGTACTTC.

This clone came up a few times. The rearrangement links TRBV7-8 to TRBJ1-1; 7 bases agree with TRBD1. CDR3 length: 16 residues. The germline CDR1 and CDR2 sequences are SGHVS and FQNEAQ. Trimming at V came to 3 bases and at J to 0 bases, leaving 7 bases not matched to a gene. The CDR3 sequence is CASSLTTGRMNTEAFF. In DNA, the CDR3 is TGTGCCAGCAGCTTGACGACAGGGCGGATGAACACTGAAGCTTTCTTT.

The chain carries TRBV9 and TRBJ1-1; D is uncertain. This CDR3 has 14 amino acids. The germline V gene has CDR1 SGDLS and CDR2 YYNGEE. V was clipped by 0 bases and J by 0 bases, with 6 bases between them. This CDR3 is CASSVGAVNTEAFF. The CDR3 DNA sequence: TGTGCCAGCAGCGTAGGGGCGGTGAACACTGAAGCTTTCTTT.

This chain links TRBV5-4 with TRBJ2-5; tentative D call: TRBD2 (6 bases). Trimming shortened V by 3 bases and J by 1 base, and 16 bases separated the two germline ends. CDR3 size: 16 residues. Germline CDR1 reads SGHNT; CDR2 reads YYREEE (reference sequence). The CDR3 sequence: CASSSWRDRTQETQYF. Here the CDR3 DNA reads TGTGCCAGCAGCTCATGGCGGGACCGAACCCAAGAGACCCAGTACTTC.

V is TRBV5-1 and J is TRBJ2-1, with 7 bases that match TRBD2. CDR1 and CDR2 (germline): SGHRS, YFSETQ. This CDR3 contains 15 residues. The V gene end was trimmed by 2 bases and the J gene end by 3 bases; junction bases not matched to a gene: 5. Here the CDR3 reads CASSLGGGDYNEQFF. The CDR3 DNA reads TGCGCCAGCAGCTTAGGCGGGGGAGACTACAATGAGCAGTTCTTC.

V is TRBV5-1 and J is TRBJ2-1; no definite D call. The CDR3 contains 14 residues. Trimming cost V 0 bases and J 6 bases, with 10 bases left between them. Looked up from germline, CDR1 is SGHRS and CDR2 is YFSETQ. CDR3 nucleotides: TGCGCCAGCAGCTTGGGACTTCTCTTCAATGAGCAGTTCTTC. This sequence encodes CASSLGLLFNEQFF.

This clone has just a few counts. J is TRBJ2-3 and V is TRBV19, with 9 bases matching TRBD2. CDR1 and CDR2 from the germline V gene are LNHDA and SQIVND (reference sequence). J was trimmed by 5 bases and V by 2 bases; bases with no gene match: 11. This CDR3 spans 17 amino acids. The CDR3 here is CASSIIRAGGRGDTQYF. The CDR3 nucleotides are TGTGCCAGTAGTATAATTCGTGCGGGGGGGCGCGGAGATACGCAGTATTTT. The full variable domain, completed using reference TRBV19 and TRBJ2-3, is DGGITQSPKYLFRKEGQNVTLSCEQNLNHDAMYWYRQDPGQGLRLIYYSQIVNDFQKGDIAEGYSVSREKKESFPLTVTSAQKNPTAFYLCASSIIRAGGRGDTQYFGPGTRLTVL.

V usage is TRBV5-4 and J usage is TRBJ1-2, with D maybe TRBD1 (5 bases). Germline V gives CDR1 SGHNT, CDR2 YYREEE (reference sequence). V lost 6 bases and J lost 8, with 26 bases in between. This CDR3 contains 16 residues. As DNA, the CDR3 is TGTGCCAGCACTACCGGTGGGGTCGGGGGGGATGTCGGCTACACCTTC. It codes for CASTTGGVGGDVGYTF. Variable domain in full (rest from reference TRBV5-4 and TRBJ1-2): ETGVTQSPTHLIKTRGQQVTLRCSSQSGHNTVSWYQQALGQGPQFIFQYYREEENGRGNFPPRFSGLQFPNYSSELNVNALELDDSALYLCASTTGGVGGDVGYTFGSGTRLTVV.